These 8 T cell receptor beta chains came from one sample sequenced in a study of shared clonotypes between healthy human individuals. Repertoires were generated with immunoSEQ multiplex PCR, while TCRdb's copy carries only in-frame clones and drops some. Of over a million clones listed, 96% are singletons. Sequences were obtained from naive CD4+ T cells sorted from blood. Described subset: CD45RA+ positively selected. All receptors come from a man aged 25 to 40 in good health.

V gene TRBV4-3 combines with J gene TRBJ2-7; D perhaps matches TRBD2 (6 bases). Germline V gives CDR1 LGHNA, CDR2 YSLEER. There are 20 residues in the CDR3. The V gene lost 6 bases and the J gene lost 2 bases, with 32 bases spanning the gap. DNA of the CDR3: TGCGCCAGCAGGATTTTAGAGAGCGACGGGTCTGGGAGGCCCCCCTACGAGCAGTACTTC. Its protein product is CASRILESDGSGRPPYEQYF.

This chain uses TRBV9 with TRBJ2-3, with D perhaps given as TRBD1 or TRBD2 (5 bases each). The CDR3 is made up of 15 amino acids. CDR1 and CDR2 from the germline V gene are SGDLS and YYNGEE. The V end lost 3 bases, the J end lost 5 bases, and 16 bases lay between the germline ends. The DNA for the CDR3 is TGTGCCAGCAGCGATCGAAAGGGACCAAAAGATACGCAGTATTTT. Translation gives CASSDRKGPKDTQYF.

The CDR3 loop reads CASSQGRRGYNEQFF. Here the CDR3 DNA reads TGTGCCAGCAGCCAGGGGAGGAGGGGCTACAATGAGCAGTTCTTC. The chain joins TRBV14 to TRBJ2-1, with D perhaps TRBD2 (6 bases). V gave up 3 bases and J gave up 3 bases, with 12 bases separating them. The CDR3 is made up of 15 amino acids. Germline V gives CDR1 SGHDN, CDR2 FVKESK.

This chain connects TRBV6-1 to TRBJ1-5; D not resolved. This CDR3 has 15 residues. The ends were cut back, 6 bases at V and 3 bases at J, with 15 bases in the middle. CDR1 is MNHNS and CDR2 is SASEGT in the germline V gene. CDR3 nucleotides: TGTGCCAGCAGGTATTCTTGGGGTGACAATCAGCCCCAGCATTTT. Translating gives CASRYSWGDNQPQHF.

V usage is TRBV7-8 and J usage is TRBJ2-7; TRBD2 is a possible D gene (6 bases). V was clipped by 0 bases and J by 0 bases, with 12 bases between them. CDR1 and CDR2 (germline): SGHVS, FQNEAQ. The CDR3 is made up of 16 amino acids. CDR3 loop: CASSLAAGSSSYEQYF. DNA for the CDR3: TGTGCCAGCAGCTTAGCTGCGGGGTCAAGCTCCTACGAGCAGTACTTC.

The rearrangement joins TRBV6-6 to TRBJ2-7, with D possibly being TRBD1 or TRBD2 (5 bases each). The CDR3 loop spans 14 amino acids. Per the germline V gene, CDR1 is MNHNY and CDR2 is SVGAGI (reference sequence). The ends were cut back, 7 bases at V and 0 bases at J, with 13 bases in the middle. The CDR3 region is CASTEGQPSYEQYF. As DNA, the CDR3 is TGTGCCAGCACCGAGGGGCAGCCCTCCTACGAGCAGTACTTC.

The V and J genes are TRBV28 and TRBJ2-3; 10 positions match TRBD2. Germline V gene lookup returns CDR1 MDHEN and CDR2 SYDVKM. This CDR3 is 15 amino acids long. V shed 5 bases and J 7 bases; nucleotides not matched to a gene: 9. The CDR3 reads CASSPSGSGGYTQYF. CDR3 nucleotide sequence: TGTGCCAGCAGTCCTAGCGGGAGTGGGGGATATACGCAGTATTTT.

V and J are TRBV5-1 and TRBJ2-3, with a weak D call TRBD2 (5 bases). Germline CDR1 reads SGHRS; CDR2 reads YFSETQ. The CDR3 totals 13 residues. With 6 bases removed from V and 3 bases from J, the gap between germline ends came to 11 bases. CDR3 amino acids: CASTEAETDTQYF. CDR3 in DNA: TGCGCCAGCACAGAAGCGGAGACAGATACGCAGTATTTT. Filled out from reference TRBV5-1 and TRBJ2-3, the complete variable domain reads KAGVTQTPRYLIKTRGQQVTLSCSPISGHRSVSWYQQTPGQGLQFLFEYFSETQRNKGNFPGRFSGRQFSNSRSEMNVSTLELGDSALYLCASTEAETDTQYFGPGTRLTVL.